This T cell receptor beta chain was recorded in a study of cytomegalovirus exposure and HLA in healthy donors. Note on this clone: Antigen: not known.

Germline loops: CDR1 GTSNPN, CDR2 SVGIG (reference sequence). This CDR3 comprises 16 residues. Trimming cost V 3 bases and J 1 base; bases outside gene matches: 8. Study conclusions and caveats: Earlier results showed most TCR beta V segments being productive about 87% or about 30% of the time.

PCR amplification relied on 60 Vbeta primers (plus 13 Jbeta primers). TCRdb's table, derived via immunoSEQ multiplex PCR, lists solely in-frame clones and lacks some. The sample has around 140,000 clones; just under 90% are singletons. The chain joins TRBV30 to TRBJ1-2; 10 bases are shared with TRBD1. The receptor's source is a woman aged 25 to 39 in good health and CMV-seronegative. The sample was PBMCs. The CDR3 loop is CAWRDRGRPLNYGYTF. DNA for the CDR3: TGTGCCTGGAGAGACAGGGGGCGACCCCTTAACTATGGCTACACCTTC.